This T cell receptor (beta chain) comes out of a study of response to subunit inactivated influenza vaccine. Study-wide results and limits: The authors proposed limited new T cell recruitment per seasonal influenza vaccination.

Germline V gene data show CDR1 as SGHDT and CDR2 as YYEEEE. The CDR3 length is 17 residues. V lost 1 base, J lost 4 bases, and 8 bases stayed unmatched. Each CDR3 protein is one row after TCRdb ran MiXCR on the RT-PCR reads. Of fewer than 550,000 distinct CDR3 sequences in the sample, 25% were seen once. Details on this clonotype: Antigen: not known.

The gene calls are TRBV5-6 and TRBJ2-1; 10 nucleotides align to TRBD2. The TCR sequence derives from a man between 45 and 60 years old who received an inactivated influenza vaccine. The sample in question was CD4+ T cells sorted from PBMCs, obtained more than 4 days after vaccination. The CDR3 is CASSLLAGASVYNEQFF. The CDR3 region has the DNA TGTGCCAGCAGCTTGCTAGCGGGAGCTTCAGTTTACAATGAGCAGTTCTTC. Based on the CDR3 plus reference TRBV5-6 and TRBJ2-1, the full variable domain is DAGVTQSPTHLIKTRGQQVTLRCSPKSGHDTVSWYQQALGQGPQFIFQYYEEEERQRGNFPDRFSGHQFPNYSSELNVNALLLGDSALYLCASSLLAGASVYNEQFFGPGTRLTVL.